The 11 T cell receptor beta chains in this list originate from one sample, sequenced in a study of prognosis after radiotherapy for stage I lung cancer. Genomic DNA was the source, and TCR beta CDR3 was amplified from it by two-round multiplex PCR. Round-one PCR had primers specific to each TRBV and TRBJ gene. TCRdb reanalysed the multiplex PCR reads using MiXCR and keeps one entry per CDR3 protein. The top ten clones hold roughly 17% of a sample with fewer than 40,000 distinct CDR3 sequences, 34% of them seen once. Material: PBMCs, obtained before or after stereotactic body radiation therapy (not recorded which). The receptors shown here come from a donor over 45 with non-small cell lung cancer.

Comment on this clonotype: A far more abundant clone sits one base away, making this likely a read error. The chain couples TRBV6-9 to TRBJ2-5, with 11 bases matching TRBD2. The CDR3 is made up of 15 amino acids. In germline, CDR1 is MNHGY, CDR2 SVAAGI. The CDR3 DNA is TGTGCCAGCAGTGAGGTAGCGGGGGGGCCGGAGACCAAGTACTTC. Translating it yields CASSEVAGGPETKYF.

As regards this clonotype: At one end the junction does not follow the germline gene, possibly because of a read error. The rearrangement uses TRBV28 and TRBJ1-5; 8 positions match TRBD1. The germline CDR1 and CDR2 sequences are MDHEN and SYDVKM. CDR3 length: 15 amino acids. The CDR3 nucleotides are TGTGCCAGTAGTTTTGACAGGGGAAGGAATCATCCCCAGCATTTT. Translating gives CASSFDRGRNHPQHF.

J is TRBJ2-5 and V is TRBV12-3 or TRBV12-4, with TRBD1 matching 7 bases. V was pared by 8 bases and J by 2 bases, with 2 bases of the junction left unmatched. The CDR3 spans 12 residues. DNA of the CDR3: TGTGCCAGCGGGGACAGTCAAGAGACCCAGTACTTC. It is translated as CASGDSQETQYF.

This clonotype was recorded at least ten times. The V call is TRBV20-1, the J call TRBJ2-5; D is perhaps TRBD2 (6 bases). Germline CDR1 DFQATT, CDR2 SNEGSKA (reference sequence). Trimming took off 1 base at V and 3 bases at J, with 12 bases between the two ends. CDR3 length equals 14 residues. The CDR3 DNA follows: TGCAGTGCTAGAGGCTCGCCGGGGGAAGAGACCCAGTACTTC. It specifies CSARGSPGEETQYF.

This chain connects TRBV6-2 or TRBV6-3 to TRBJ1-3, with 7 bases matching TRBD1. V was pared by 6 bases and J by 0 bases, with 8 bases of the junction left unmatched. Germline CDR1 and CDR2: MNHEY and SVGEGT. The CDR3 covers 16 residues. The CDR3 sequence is CASRGQCLSSGNTIYF. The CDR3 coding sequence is TGTGCCAGCAGGGGACAGTGCCTCAGCTCTGGAAACACCATATATTTT.

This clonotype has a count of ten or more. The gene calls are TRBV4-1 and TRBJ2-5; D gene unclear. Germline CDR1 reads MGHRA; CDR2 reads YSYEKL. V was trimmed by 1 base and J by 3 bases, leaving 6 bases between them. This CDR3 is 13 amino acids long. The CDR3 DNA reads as TGCGCCAGCAGCCAAGGGAGAAAAGAGACCCAGTACTTC. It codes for CASSQGRKETQYF.

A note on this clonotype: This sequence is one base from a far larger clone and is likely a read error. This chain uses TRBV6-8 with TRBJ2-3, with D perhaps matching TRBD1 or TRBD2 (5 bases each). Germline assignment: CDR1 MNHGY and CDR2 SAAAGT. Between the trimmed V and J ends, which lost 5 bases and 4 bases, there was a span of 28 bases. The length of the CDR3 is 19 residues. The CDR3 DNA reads TGTGCCAGCAGTGATTGCCACGGGCGTGACGGGACCCGCGCAGATACGCAGTATTTT. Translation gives CASSDCHGRDGTRADTQYF.

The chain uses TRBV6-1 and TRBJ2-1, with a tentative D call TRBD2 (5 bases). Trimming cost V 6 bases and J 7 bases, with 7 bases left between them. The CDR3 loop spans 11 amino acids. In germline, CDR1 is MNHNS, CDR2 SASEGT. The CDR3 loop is CASSRGNEQFF. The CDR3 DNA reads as TGTGCCAGCAGCCGAGGGAATGAGCAGTTCTTC.

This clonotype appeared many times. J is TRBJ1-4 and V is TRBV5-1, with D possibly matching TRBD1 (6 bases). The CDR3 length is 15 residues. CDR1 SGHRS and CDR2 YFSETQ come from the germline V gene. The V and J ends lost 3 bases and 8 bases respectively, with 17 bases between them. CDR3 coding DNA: TGCGCCAGCAGCTGGAGCCAGGGGATAGGGGAAAAACTGTTTTTT. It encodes CASSWSQGIGEKLFF.

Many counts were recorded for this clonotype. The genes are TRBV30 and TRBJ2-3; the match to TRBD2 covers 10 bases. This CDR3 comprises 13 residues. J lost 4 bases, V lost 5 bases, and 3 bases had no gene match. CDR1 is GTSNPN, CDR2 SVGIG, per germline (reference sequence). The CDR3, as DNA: TGTGCCTGGCAGCGGGGGGGCTCAGATACGCAGTATTTT. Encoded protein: CAWQRGGSDTQYF.

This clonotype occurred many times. The CDR3 DNA sequence: TGTGCTAGTGGTTTGAAAACGACAGGGGGTGTAAGGGAGACCCAGTACTTC. Encoded protein: CASGLKTTGGVRETQYF. V and J are TRBV12-5 and TRBJ2-5; 9 nucleotides line up with TRBD1. CDR3 length: 17 amino acids. Germline V gives CDR1 LGHNT, CDR2 FRNRAP. Losses at the gene ends were 2 bases for V and 5 bases for J; bases not matched to a gene: 12. The variable domain in full, with the rest retrieved from reference TRBV12-5 and TRBJ2-5, is DARVTQTPRHKVTEMGQEVTMRCQPILGHNTVFWYRQTMMQGLELLAYFRNRAPLDDSGMPKDRFSAEMPDATLATLKIQPSEPRDSAVYFCASGLKTTGGVRETQYFGPGTRLLVL.